This TCR beta chain was captured in a study of blood T cell repertoires in COVID-19. Trimming took 6 bases from V and 2 from J; bases not matched to a gene: 4. The CDR3 covers 15 residues. CDR1 is MDHEN, CDR2 SYDVKM, per germline. The table came from immunoSEQ multiplex PCR; TCRdb's copy has only in-frame clones and leaves some out. The table shows about 400,000 clones, with around 89% occurring only once. The sample was peripheral blood. The chain uses TRBV28 and TRBJ2-2; TRBD1 matches 9 bases. This clonotype was sampled from a man aged 40-49 years with acute or convalescent COVID-19. Written as DNA, the CDR3 is TGTGCCAGCAGCCGGGGACAGGGCAACACCGGGGAGCTGTTTTTT. Translating gives CASSRGQGNTGELFF.